This passage covers 27 T cell receptor beta chains from one sample sequenced in a study of beta chain features in type 1 diabetes listed by TCRdb under 2018. The receptor library was made with the immunoSEQ multiplex PCR assay. All of the isolated RNA was reverse transcribed with the High Capacity cDNA Reverse Transcription Kit, so expressed TCRB transcripts were sequenced. TCRdb stores this immuneACCESS table with in-frame sequences only. Part of the clones is absent; in the studies checked, under half of the shortfall reflects unresolved V genes, and no reason is known for the rest. Within this sample are some 150,000 clones, with roughly 48% of them counted one time only. Around 0.39% of the sample is taken by the ten largest. What was sequenced was Tregs from blood. The cell subset or site label on this specimen signifies: regulatory CD4+ T cells. These receptor sequences come from a man younger than 35 in good health.

V usage is TRBV6-5 and J usage is TRBJ1-2; TRBD1 aligns across 11 bases. The length of the CDR3 is 15 residues. V was pared by 2 bases and J by 8 bases, with 7 bases of the junction left unmatched. The V gene's germline CDR1 is MNHEY and CDR2 SVGAGI. The CDR3 sequence: CASSYLDRGPGGYTF. Here the CDR3 DNA reads TGTGCCAGCAGTTACCTGGACAGGGGGCCGGGCGGCTACACCTTC.

This chain connects TRBV6-1 to TRBJ2-7, with D possibly being TRBD1 (6 bases). Trimming removed 2 bases from V and 5 bases from J, with 16 bases in between. CDR3 size: 15 residues. Germline loops: CDR1 MNHNS, CDR2 SASEGT. CDR3 nucleotides: TGTGCCAGCAGTGAATACTGGGGATCAGGGGACGAGCAGTACTTC. It encodes CASSEYWGSGDEQYF.

This clone was seen a few times. This rearrangement joins TRBV28 to TRBJ2-7; 8 bases line up with TRBD1. This CDR3 comprises 13 residues. CDR1 is MDHEN, CDR2 SYDVKM, per germline. Trimming cost V 6 bases and J 3 bases; bases outside gene matches: 4. CDR3 coding DNA: TGTGCCAGCAGGAGACAGGGGAACTACGAGCAGTACTTC. This codes for CASRRQGNYEQYF.

This rearrangement joins TRBV10-2 to TRBJ1-5, with D possibly TRBD1 on 5 matching bases. Trimming shortened V by 8 bases and J by 0 bases, and 11 bases separated the two germline ends. Per the germline V gene, CDR1 is WSHSY and CDR2 is SAAADI. This CDR3 spans 14 amino acids. The CDR3 here is CASGSGLSNQPQHF. In nucleotides, the CDR3 is TGCGCCAGCGGCTCGGGACTTAGCAATCAGCCCCAGCATTTT.

CDR3 coding DNA: TGTGCCAGCAGCGTAGTATCAGGGGGAAGAAACACCATATATTTT. This sequence encodes CASSVVSGGRNTIYF. The chain combines TRBV9 with TRBJ1-3; the match to TRBD1 covers 7 bases. The CDR3 length is 15 residues. The V gene end was trimmed by 0 bases and the J gene end by 5 bases; junction bases not matched to a gene: 5. Germline V gene data show CDR1 as SGDLS and CDR2 as YYNGEE.

The chain uses TRBV6-5 and TRBJ1-3, with 8 bases aligning to TRBD1. Trimming at V came to 6 bases and at J to 2 bases, leaving 3 bases not matched to a gene. The germline gives CDR1 MNHEY, CDR2 SVGAGI. CDR3 size: 14 residues. CDR3 nucleotides: TGTGCCAGCAGACGGACAGGGACTGGAAACACCATATATTTT. Protein: CASRRTGTGNTIYF.

The J gene is TRBJ1-5, the V gene TRBV30; D possibly corresponds to TRBD1 (5 bases). V was shortened by 5 bases and J by 7 bases, with 12 bases between the two germline ends. The germline V gene has CDR1 GTSNPN and CDR2 SVGIG (reference sequence). CDR3 size: 12 residues. The CDR3 nucleotides read TGTGCCTGGGGCTCAAAGGGGCAGCCCCAGCATTTT. Protein sequence: CAWGSKGQPQHF.

V is TRBV7-8 and J is TRBJ2-5; D perhaps matches TRBD1 (6 bases). CDR3 size: 14 residues. V dropped 3 bases and J dropped 6 bases, with 14 bases sitting between them. Germline loops: CDR1 SGHVS, CDR2 FQNEAQ. Written as DNA, the CDR3 is TGTGCCAGCAGCTTTCCGTTGGGGGCGAAGACCCAGTACTTC. Translation: CASSFPLGAKTQYF. The complete variable domain, with remaining parts taken from reference TRBV7-8 and TRBJ2-5, reads GAGVSQSPRYKVAKRGQDVALRCDPISGHVSLFWYQQALGQGPEFLTYFQNEAQLDKSGLPSDRFFAERPEGSVSTLKIQRTQQEDSAVYLCASSFPLGAKTQYFGPGTRLLVL.

This clone came up a few times. CDR3 DNA sequence: TGTGCCAGCAGCCAAACAGGGGCAGCTACGGAGCAGTACTTC. It translates to CASSQTGAATEQYF. The rearrangement uses TRBV7-8 and TRBJ2-7; 7 bases align to TRBD1. The germline gives CDR1 SGHVS, CDR2 FQNEAQ. The length of the CDR3 is 14 residues. With V trimmed by 5 bases and J by 7 bases, 11 bases remained unmatched.

This clone was counted a single time. This chain links TRBV5-4 with TRBJ1-3; TRBD1 matches 7 bases. Germline V gives CDR1 SGHNT, CDR2 YYREEE (reference sequence). The CDR3 is 15 amino acids. The ends lost 4 bases at V and 3 bases at J; junction bases unmatched: 7. The CDR3 DNA is TGTGCCAGCAGCACAGGACAGGCGGTTGGAAACACCATATATTTT. Its protein is CASSTGQAVGNTIYF.

The chain links TRBV7-2 to TRBJ1-6, with 11 positions matching TRBD1. Germline-derived CDR1 and CDR2 are SGHTA and FQGNSA. CDR3 length equals 18 residues. V shed 3 bases and J 0 bases; nucleotides not matched to a gene: 4. CDR3 coding DNA: TGTGCCAGCAGCTTCAGGACAGGGGGCGCCTCCTATAATTCACCCCTCCACTTT. It is translated as CASSFRTGGASYNSPLHF.

This rearrangement joins TRBV4-2 to TRBJ2-2, with 8 bases that match TRBD2. From germline, CDR1 is LGHNA and CDR2 YNFKEQ. The ends lost 4 bases at V and 6 bases at J; junction bases unmatched: 7. The CDR3 extends over 15 amino acids. In DNA, the CDR3 is TGTGCCAGCAGCCTTCGCGGACTAGCCCCCGGGGAGCTGTTTTTT. Residues: CASSLRGLAPGELFF.

V usage is TRBV18 and J usage is TRBJ1-2, with TRBD1 matching over 7 bases. The CDR3 is 13 residues long. J gave up 6 bases and V 7 bases, and 8 bases lay outside the gene matches. Germline assignment: CDR1 KGHSH and CDR2 LQKENI. CDR3 in DNA: TGTGCCAGCTTGACAGGGCCGGGGGATGGCTACACCTTC. It codes for CASLTGPGDGYTF.

This clone was detected only a few times. J is TRBJ2-1 and V is TRBV11-3, with TRBD2 matching over 8 bases. J was trimmed by 7 bases and V by 1 base; bases with no gene match: 3. This CDR3 spans 14 amino acids. Per germline, CDR1 SGHNT and CDR2 YENEEA. CDR3 DNA: TGTGCCAGCAGCTTAGGACTAGCGAATAATGAGCAGTTCTTC. Its translation: CASSLGLANNEQFF.

The gene calls are TRBV19 and TRBJ1-5, with 9 bases that match TRBD1. The CDR3 extends over 16 amino acids. The germline gives CDR1 LNHDA, CDR2 SQIVND (reference sequence). The trim removed 4 bases at V and 6 bases at J, leaving 10 bases unmatched. This chain's CDR3 is CASSTPGGTGLQPQHF. As DNA, the CDR3 is TGTGCCAGTAGTACCCCAGGAGGGACAGGGCTTCAGCCCCAGCATTTT.

The CDR3 region is CASSPPGQDSSGANVLTF. DNA for the CDR3: TGTGCCAGCAGCCCCCCGGGACAGGATAGCTCTGGGGCCAACGTCCTGACTTTC. This chain links TRBV27 with TRBJ2-6; 8 bases map to TRBD1. Germline CDR1 MNHEY, CDR2 SMNVEV (reference sequence). CDR3 length equals 18 residues. V gave up 6 bases and J gave up 0 bases; unmatched junction bases: 10.

This clone was counted only a few times. This chain uses TRBV2 with TRBJ2-5, with D perhaps matching TRBD1 (5 bases). The V gene's germline CDR1 is SNHLY and CDR2 FYNNEI. The V and J ends lost 0 bases and 6 bases respectively, with 11 bases between them. The CDR3 runs to 14 residues. Here the CDR3 reads CASSEARQGQTQYF. CDR3 DNA sequence: TGTGCCAGCAGTGAAGCGCGGCAGGGCCAGACCCAGTACTTC.

In this sample, this clone turned up a few times. The chain carries TRBV5-1 and TRBJ1-6; a possible D gene is TRBD1 (6 bases). The CDR3 has 16 residues. Germline lookup yields CDR1 SGHRS and CDR2 YFSETQ. The V end was cut by 3 bases, the J end by 8 bases, with 18 bases between. CDR3 protein: CASSSDLDSIHSPLHF. DNA for the CDR3: TGCGCCAGCAGCTCCGATTTGGACAGTATACATTCACCCCTCCACTTT.

The chain joins TRBV28 to TRBJ2-7; 9 positions match TRBD1. The CDR3 has 15 residues. The V gene's germline CDR1 is MDHEN and CDR2 SYDVKM. Trimming took 8 bases from V and 4 from J; bases not matched to a gene: 12. Written as DNA, the CDR3 is TGTGCCAGCCTAGGGGCCGGGACAGGGCGATACGAGCAGTACTTC. This codes for CASLGAGTGRYEQYF. Using reference TRBV28 and TRBJ2-7 for the parts outside the CDR3, the full variable domain is DVKVTQSSRYLVKRTGEKVFLECVQDMDHENMFWYRQDPGLGLRLIYFSYDVKMKEKGDIPEGYSVSREKKERFSLILESASTNQTSMYLCASLGAGTGRYEQYFGPGTRLTVT.

This sequence joins TRBV20-1 and TRBJ2-1; D is unresolved. V lost 3 bases to trimming and J lost 7 bases, with 7 bases between them. Germline CDR1 and CDR2: DFQATT and SNEGSKA (reference sequence). The CDR3 spans 11 residues. The CDR3 bases are TGCAGTGCTAGGCTAGGTAATGAGCAGTTCTTC. This codes for CSARLGNEQFF.

This clone occurred a few times. This chain joins TRBV7-2 and TRBJ1-1; D perhaps matches TRBD1 (5 bases). The CDR3 contains 14 residues. Germline V CDR1 and CDR2: SGHTA, FQGNSA. The V gene lost 5 bases and the J gene lost 1 base, with 11 bases spanning the gap. The CDR3 loop reads CASSGRVTNTEAFF. The CDR3, as DNA: TGTGCCAGCAGCGGCAGGGTCACGAACACTGAAGCTTTCTTT.

The gene calls are TRBV28 and TRBJ2-1; D possibly corresponds to TRBD1 (5 bases). The germline V and J ends were trimmed by 6 bases and 7 bases, with 10 bases remaining between them. The CDR3 loop spans 12 amino acids. Germline V gene lookup returns CDR1 MDHEN and CDR2 SYDVKM. The CDR3 DNA follows: TGTGCCAGCAGGATGAACAGGAATGAGCAGTTCTTC. Translated, it gives CASRMNRNEQFF.

The V call is TRBV27, the J call TRBJ2-2, with 7 bases aligning to TRBD1. CDR1 and CDR2 from the germline V gene are MNHEY and SMNVEV (reference sequence). After removal of 7 bases from V and 1 base from J, the junction contained 18 bases not matched to a gene. This CDR3 is 19 amino acids long. The CDR3 DNA is TGTGCCAGCACTTCCCATCGGGACAGCGAACCTATGAACACCGGGGAGCTGTTTTTT. Protein product: CASTSHRDSEPMNTGELFF.

The chain employs TRBV7-2 and TRBJ2-3; 8 bases map to TRBD1. The CDR3 has 16 residues. J gave up 0 bases and V 1 base, and 3 bases lay outside the gene matches. Germline CDR1 SGHTA, CDR2 FQGNSA. The CDR3 DNA sequence: TGTGCCAGCAGCTTAGTTGGGACAGGTAGCACAGATACGCAGTATTTT. Encoded protein: CASSLVGTGSTDTQYF.

This chain joins TRBV5-1 and TRBJ2-2; D remains unclear. Germline V gene sequence: CDR1 SGHRS, CDR2 YFSETQ. The length of the CDR3 is 14 residues. V shed 1 base and J shed 2 bases, with 6 bases lying between them. The CDR3 is CASSLYRNTGELFF. DNA for the CDR3: TGCGCCAGCAGCTTGTACAGAAACACCGGGGAGCTGTTTTTT.

This rearrangement joins TRBV7-3 to TRBJ1-6, with 7 bases matching TRBD1. The V gene end was trimmed by 2 bases and the J gene end by 6 bases; junction bases not matched to a gene: 4. Germline values: CDR1 SGHTA, CDR2 FQGTGA. This CDR3 is 15 amino acids long. CDR3 region: CASSLSGGPNSPLHF. The CDR3 DNA reads as TGTGCCAGCAGCTTATCAGGGGGTCCTAATTCACCCCTCCACTTT.

V usage is TRBV7-2 and J usage is TRBJ2-7; 9 positions agree with TRBD2. The junction had 7 bases not matched to a gene; V was cut back by 5 bases and J by 2 bases. The CDR3 contains 15 residues. CDR1 and CDR2 from the germline V gene are SGHTA and FQGNSA. The DNA of the CDR3 is TGTGCCAGCAGCCACGCGGGGGGGAGACCCTACGAGCAGTACTTC. Translating it yields CASSHAGGRPYEQYF.